The entry below gives a single T cell receptor (beta chain) sequence along with its context. These data belong to a study of blood T cells in healthy people across ages. Donors gave around 9.8 milliliters of peripheral blood apiece. For the second PCR, which ran for about 6 to 11 cycles, a sample-barcoded 5' primer and a J-beta primer mix were used. Sequencing of every sample gave 2.5 million or more CDR3-containing paired-end reads. A single record per CDR3 protein comes from TCRdb applying MiXCR to the 5' RACE reads. The data contain around 1,800,000 distinct CDR3 sequences, around 42% of them seen just once; the ten biggest clones take up 20% to 25%. The CDR3 runs to 16 residues. V shed 4 bases and J shed 3 bases, with 17 bases lying between them. From germline, CDR1 is SGHKS and CDR2 YYEKEE (reference sequence).

This chain connects TRBV5-5 to TRBJ1-5, with D possibly being TRBD1 (6 bases). Sequencing used blood. The TCR was taken from a human donor in good health. The CDR3 DNA reads as TGTGCCAGCAGCCCAATGAGGACAGAACTCAATCAGCCCCAGCATTTT. Translating it yields CASSPMRTELNQPQHF.